Presented here are 30 T cell receptor beta chains from one specimen sequenced in a study of T cells in Graves' hyperthyroidism and ophthalmopathy (dated by TCRdb to the late 2010s). The receptor library was made with multiplex PCR. These reads were obtained on an Illumina HiSeq 2000. The TCR beta CDR3 regions were amplified from the RNA transcripts. For the first round of RT-PCR on the TCR CDR3, the HTBI primer set was used together with the Qiagen OneStep RT-PCR kit. The public reads were reprocessed in TCRdb via fastp at Q25 and MiXCR, keeping in-frame beta chains. Rows are unified per CDR3 protein, each entry keeping the most common DNA and genes. The sample yields 250,000 to 300,000 distinct CDR3 sequences; 13% to 15% were counted once. The top ten constitute under 35% of the sample. The source material was blood. These receptors all come from a woman in her forties or fifties with Graves' hyperthyroidism that later progressed to Graves' ophthalmopathy.

This clonotype was counted a few times. The chain is built from TRBV6-9 and TRBJ2-7; no definite D call. Germline-derived CDR1 and CDR2 are MNHGY and SVAAGI. The CDR3 runs to 18 residues. With 6 bases removed from V and 6 bases from J, the gap between germline ends came to 30 bases. In nucleotides, the CDR3 is TGTGCCAGCAGCTTAGCTATGGCCCACAGCTCCCCTCAGAGCGAGCAGTACTTC. It is translated as CASSLAMAHSSPQSEQYF.

This clonotype was seen many times. The genes are TRBV18 and TRBJ1-2; no clear D. The germline V gene encodes CDR1 KGHSH and CDR2 LQKENI. The V and J ends lost 3 bases and 6 bases respectively, with 20 bases between them. The CDR3 totals 16 residues. CDR3 loop: CASSPTNAIGGDGYTF. The CDR3 DNA follows: TGTGCCAGCTCACCGACAAATGCAATAGGCGGCGATGGCTACACCTTC. Full variable domain (outside the CDR3, taken from reference TRBV18 and TRBJ1-2): NAGVMQNPRHLVRRRGQEARLRCSPMKGHSHVYWYRQLPEEGLKFMVYLQKENIIDESGMPKERFSAEFPKEGPSILRIQQVVRGDSAAYFCASSPTNAIGGDGYTFGSGTRLTVV.

This clonotype was seen at least ten times. The genes are TRBV18 and TRBJ1-1; 9 nucleotides match TRBD1. Germline assignment: CDR1 KGHSH and CDR2 LQKENI. The CDR3 consists of 15 residues. The V gene end was trimmed by 5 bases and the J gene end by 0 bases; junction bases not matched to a gene: 4. The CDR3 DNA reads TGTGCCAGCTCATCGGGGACAGGGATGAACACTGAAGCTTTCTTT. Amino acid sequence: CASSSGTGMNTEAFF.

This chain uses TRBV3-1 with TRBJ1-4; D remains unclear. The CDR3 runs to 12 residues. The V gene's germline CDR1 is LGHDT and CDR2 YNNKEL (reference sequence). Trimming shortened V by 10 bases and J by 8 bases, and 14 bases separated the two germline ends. The chain's CDR3 is CANKTGREKLFF. The CDR3 DNA sequence: TGTGCCAACAAAACGGGGAGGGAAAAACTGTTTTTT.

This clonotype was observed a few times. This sequence joins TRBV20-1 and TRBJ2-2; D is perhaps TRBD1 (6 bases). The germline V gene encodes CDR1 DFQATT and CDR2 SNEGSKA (reference sequence). This CDR3 region has 14 residues. V was clipped by 0 bases and J by 1 base, with 6 bases between them. CDR3 in DNA: TGCAGTGCTAGAGAACAGGGGAACACCGGGGAGCTGTTTTTT. It is translated as CSAREQGNTGELFF.

This clonotype has a count of ten or more. This chain connects TRBV18 to TRBJ2-3; 7 positions agree with TRBD1. Germline CDR1 KGHSH, CDR2 LQKENI. CDR3 length: 16 residues. With 1 base clipped from V and 6 bases from J, the junction kept 10 bases outside the gene matches. The CDR3 protein is CASSPLTGAGDDTQYF. Here the CDR3 DNA reads TGTGCCAGCTCACCACTTACAGGGGCAGGGGATGATACGCAGTATTTT. Combining the CDR3 with reference TRBV18 and TRBJ2-3 gives the whole variable domain NAGVMQNPRHLVRRRGQEARLRCSPMKGHSHVYWYRQLPEEGLKFMVYLQKENIIDESGMPKERFSAEFPKEGPSILRIQQVVRGDSAAYFCASSPLTGAGDDTQYFGPGTRLTVL.

The sample holds a few counts of this clonotype. V is TRBV7-9 and J is TRBJ1-1; possibly TRBD1 for D (6 bases). The CDR3 extends over 15 amino acids. Trimming took 0 bases from V and 0 from J, leaving 8 bases between them. CDR1 SEHNR and CDR2 FQNEAQ come from the germline V gene (reference sequence). In nucleotides, the CDR3 is TGTGCCAGCAGCTTAGCGAAGGGGGTGAACACTGAAGCTTTCTTT. Translated, it gives CASSLAKGVNTEAFF.

In this sample, this clonotype turned up many times. The chain uses TRBV24-1 and TRBJ2-1; D possibly corresponds to TRBD2 (8 bases). V shed 8 bases and J shed 0 bases, with 19 bases lying between them. This CDR3 is built from 17 residues. CDR1 KGHDR and CDR2 SFDVKD come from the germline V gene. The chain's CDR3 is CATKGATLAASYNEQFF. The CDR3 DNA reads TGTGCCACCAAGGGGGCTACACTAGCGGCCTCCTACAATGAGCAGTTCTTC.

This clonotype was recorded many times. The chain employs TRBV19 and TRBJ1-2; D is ambiguous. The CDR3 extends over 12 amino acids. Germline lookup yields CDR1 LNHDA and CDR2 SQIVND (reference sequence). V was shortened by 3 bases and J by 0 bases, with 2 bases between the two germline ends. In DNA form, the CDR3 reads TGTGCCAGTAGTATCACTAACTATGGCTACACCTTC. Amino acids: CASSITNYGYTF.

This clonotype came up many times. V gene TRBV20-1 combines with J gene TRBJ2-1; no reliable D call. This CDR3 comprises 13 residues. Germline assignment: CDR1 DFQATT and CDR2 SNEGSKA (reference sequence). The CDR3 nucleotides read TGCAGCGCCAGTGGGGTCTCCTACAATGAGCAGTTCTTC. This gives the protein CSASGVSYNEQFF.

Many counts were recorded for this clonotype. V and J are TRBV24-1 and TRBJ1-2; tentative D call: TRBD1 (5 bases). The CDR3 totals 11 residues. The germline CDR1 and CDR2 sequences are KGHDR and SFDVKD. The CDR3 sequence: CYRGRSYGYTF. Here the CDR3 DNA reads TGTTATCGGGGACGGTCCTATGGCTACACCTTC.

This clonotype came up many times. The chain recombines TRBV28 with TRBJ2-7; a weak D match, TRBD2 (5 bases). There are 15 residues in the CDR3. With 6 bases removed from V and 1 base from J, the gap between germline ends came to 16 bases. Germline values: CDR1 MDHEN, CDR2 SYDVKM. This CDR3 reads CASRREREISYEQYF. In nucleotides, the CDR3 is TGTGCCAGCAGGAGGGAGCGCGAGATTTCCTACGAGCAGTACTTC.

This clonotype was counted many times. V and J are TRBV28 and TRBJ1-2; unclear D gene. The length of the CDR3 is 13 residues. The germline V gene has CDR1 MDHEN and CDR2 SYDVKM. V lost 2 bases and J lost 3, with 7 bases in between. As DNA, the CDR3 is TGTGCCAGCAGTTTAGGACCCGACTATGGCTACACCTTC. It specifies CASSLGPDYGYTF.

This clonotype was picked up many times. The chain joins TRBV5-6 to TRBJ2-7; 7 bases are shared with TRBD2. V was pared by 2 bases and J by 6 bases, with 2 bases of the junction left unmatched. The CDR3 totals 12 residues. Germline CDR1 SGHDT, CDR2 YYEEEE. The CDR3 coding sequence is TGTGCCAGCAGCTTCTGGGAGGGCGAGCAGTACTTC. This sequence encodes CASSFWEGEQYF.

This clonotype was observed a few times. The chain employs TRBV30 and TRBJ2-3, with 8 bases identical to TRBD1. The CDR3 totals 17 residues. The germline CDR1 and CDR2 sequences are GTSNPN and SVGIG (reference sequence). After removal of 0 bases from V and 10 bases from J, the junction contained 18 bases not matched to a gene. CDR3 coding DNA: TGTGCCTGGAGTGTTTTGATTGGGGACAGGCCCGGGGGTGCGCAGTATTTT. This codes for CAWSVLIGDRPGGAQYF.

This clonotype was detected many times. This sequence joins TRBV20-1 and TRBJ2-7, with D perhaps matching TRBD2 (5 bases). Germline-derived CDR1 and CDR2 are DFQATT and SNEGSKA (reference sequence). Deletions cut 3 bases from V and 3 bases from J, with 15 bases between. The CDR3 has 14 amino acids. CDR3 nucleotides: TGCAGTGCTAGTTTACAGAGCGGTATCTACGAGCAGTACTTC. Translating it yields CSASLQSGIYEQYF.

The rearrangement joins TRBV19 to TRBJ2-6; 14 nucleotides align to TRBD2. Germline lookup yields CDR1 LNHDA and CDR2 SQIVND (reference sequence). The trim removed 1 base at V and 14 bases at J, leaving 4 bases unmatched. The CDR3 is made up of 15 amino acids. The CDR3 reads CASSIGLAGGGILTF. The CDR3 bases are TGTGCCAGTAGTATAGGACTAGCGGGAGGGGGTATCCTGACTTTC.

This clonotype was detected ten times or more. The chain employs TRBV18 and TRBJ1-1; D gene ambiguous. Germline loops: CDR1 KGHSH, CDR2 LQKENI. V was clipped by 3 bases and J by 0 bases, with 14 bases between them. This CDR3 region has 16 residues. CDR3 in amino acids: CASSPDGPAMNTEAFF. The CDR3 DNA sequence: TGTGCCAGCTCACCCGATGGGCCAGCCATGAACACTGAAGCTTTCTTT.

A remark on this clonotype: A much larger clone sits a single nucleotide away, making a read error possible. CDR3 nucleotides: TGTGCCGGCAGTTTAGAGGGGATCTCCTACGAGCAGTACTTC. Translation: CAGSLEGISYEQYF. This chain links TRBV28 with TRBJ2-7; D may be TRBD1 or TRBD2 (5 bases each). The CDR3 extends over 14 amino acids. CDR1 MDHEN and CDR2 SYDVKM come from the germline V gene.

In this sample, this clonotype turned up many times. V is TRBV10-1 and J is TRBJ2-3; D might be TRBD1 (5 bases). The CDR3 length is 15 residues. V lost 3 bases to trimming and J lost 1 base, with 11 bases between them. Germline loops: CDR1 WNHNN, CDR2 SYGVQD (reference sequence). This CDR3 reads CASSDLLGGTDTQYF. The CDR3 DNA reads TGCGCCAGCAGTGACCTCCTAGGGGGCACAGATACGCAGTATTTT.

This clonotype has ten or more counts. The V and J genes are TRBV2 and TRBJ2-7, with a possible D match to TRBD1 (6 bases). Trimming took 7 bases from V and 3 from J, leaving 10 bases between them. The V gene's germline CDR1 is SNHLY and CDR2 FYNNEI. This CDR3 comprises 12 residues. The CDR3 nucleotides are TGTGCCAGCAAAAAGGACAGCTACGAGCAGTACTTC. It codes for CASKKDSYEQYF.

This clonotype was seen more than once but under ten times. CDR3 nucleotide sequence: TGTGCCAGCAGTACGGTCATGAACACTGAAGCTTTCTTT. Its translation: CASSTVMNTEAFF. The V gene is TRBV14, the J gene TRBJ1-1; no firm D call. This CDR3 is 13 amino acids long. Germline lookup yields CDR1 SGHDN and CDR2 FVKESK. The V and J ends lost 6 bases and 0 bases respectively, with 8 bases between them.

This clonotype has ten or more counts. J is TRBJ1-5 and V is TRBV20-1; TRBD1 is a possible D gene (5 bases). V was trimmed by 6 bases and J by 3 bases, leaving 18 bases between them. The CDR3 spans 15 residues. The germline V gene encodes CDR1 DFQATT and CDR2 SNEGSKA (reference sequence). CDR3 residues: CSAKLLQVPNQPQHF. CDR3 DNA sequence: TGCAGTGCCAAACTCTTACAGGTTCCCAATCAGCCCCAGCATTTT.

This clonotype was seen more than once but under ten times. This sequence joins TRBV12-3 or TRBV12-4 and TRBJ2-1, with D maybe TRBD2 (6 bases). V gave up 6 bases and J gave up 3 bases, with 18 bases separating them. This CDR3 contains 16 residues. For the CDR3, the DNA is TGTGCCAGCAGACCCGGGACTGTGGATCTCTACAATGAGCAGTTCTTC. Translated: CASRPGTVDLYNEQFF.

This chain links TRBV25-1 with TRBJ2-1, with D possibly being TRBD1 (6 bases). Germline V lookup: CDR1 MGHDK, CDR2 SYGVNS. CDR3 length: 14 residues. V shed 5 bases and J shed 5 bases, with 13 bases lying between them. The CDR3 here is CASSRQAGHNEQFF. DNA of the CDR3: TGTGCCAGCAGTCGACAGGCAGGACACAATGAGCAGTTCTTC.

V usage is TRBV5-6 and J usage is TRBJ2-1; 10 nucleotides line up with TRBD2. The junction had 3 bases not matched to a gene; V was cut back by 2 bases and J by 1 base. The CDR3 consists of 16 residues. CDR1 is SGHDT, CDR2 YYEEEE, per germline. The CDR3 nucleotides read TGTGCCAGCAGCTTAACTAGCGGGGTTTCCTACAATGAGCAGTTCTTC. It translates to CASSLTSGVSYNEQFF.

In this sample, this clonotype turned up many times. The gene calls are TRBV6-1 and TRBJ1-1; possible D gene TRBD1, 5 bases. V was clipped by 5 bases and J by 4 bases, with 11 bases between them. Per germline, CDR1 MNHNS and CDR2 SASEGT. This CDR3 contains 13 residues. The CDR3 coding sequence is TGTGCCAGCAGTAAGGAAAGGGGCACTGAAGCTTTCTTT. Its protein is CASSKERGTEAFF.

The table lists this clonotype with many counts. The chain joins TRBV19 to TRBJ1-1; D possibly corresponds to TRBD1 (5 bases). The V and J ends lost 3 bases and 5 bases respectively, with 16 bases between them. The CDR3 has 15 amino acids. Germline V gives CDR1 LNHDA, CDR2 SQIVND (reference sequence). CDR3 in amino acids: CASSIGTAIETEAFF. The CDR3 DNA is TGTGCCAGTAGTATCGGGACTGCGATTGAAACTGAAGCTTTCTTT.

This clonotype has a handful of counts. This chain joins TRBV5-1 and TRBJ2-1; D possibly corresponds to TRBD2 (5 bases). The germline V and J ends were trimmed by 1 base and 0 bases, with 11 bases remaining between them. Germline CDR1 reads SGHRS; CDR2 reads YFSETQ. This CDR3 is 16 amino acids long. The CDR3 sequence: CASSLISVSSYNEQFF. CDR3 coding DNA: TGCGCCAGCAGCTTGATTAGCGTAAGCTCCTACAATGAGCAGTTCTTC.

The gene calls are TRBV5-1 and TRBJ2-7, with 7 nucleotides matching TRBD2. Germline CDR1 is SGHRS and CDR2 is YFSETQ. The CDR3 sequence is 14 residues long. V lost 6 bases to trimming and J lost 7 bases; unmatched junction nucleotides: 13. CDR3: CASTGSLSGGEQYF. CDR3 coding DNA: TGCGCCAGCACAGGGTCGCTTTCGGGAGGAGAGCAGTACTTC.